Shown below are 5 T cell receptor beta chains from a single sample sequenced in a study of T cells in tuberculosis. Data came from immunoSEQ multiplex PCR; TCRdb stores just in-frame clones and leaves some out. The table includes tens of thousands of clones, 85% to 95% detected once. Material for sequencing was PBMCs. The receptor source for this set is a donor aged 10-29 years with latent tuberculosis or without tuberculosis infection. Some clones in this sample may be carry-over from other donors' samples.

The V gene is TRBV19, the J gene TRBJ2-1; 11 positions agree with TRBD2. This CDR3 has 15 residues. CDR1 LNHDA and CDR2 SQIVND come from the germline V gene (reference sequence). Germline trimming cut 7 bases from V and 8 bases from J; bases unmatched to any gene: 10. CDR3 nucleotides: TGTGCCAGTACCTCACTAGCGGGAGTTGGCTATGAGCAGTTCTTC. This sequence encodes CASTSLAGVGYEQFF. The entire variable domain, with the rest obtained from reference TRBV19 and TRBJ2-1, is as follows: DGGITQSPKYLFRKEGQNVTLSCEQNLNHDAMYWYRQDPGQGLRLIYYSQIVNDFQKGDIAEGYSVSREKKESFPLTVTSAQKNPTAFYLCASTSLAGVGYEQFFGPGTRLTVL.

The rearrangement uses TRBV25-1 and TRBJ1-2, with D possibly TRBD1 on 5 matching bases. The CDR3 sequence is 13 residues long. V lost 4 bases to trimming and J lost 8 bases, with 14 bases between them. Germline V CDR1 and CDR2: MGHDK, SYGVNS. The CDR3 protein is CASSVRGMEGYTF. DNA for the CDR3: TGTGCCAGCAGTGTACGGGGGATGGAGGGCTACACCTTC.

This chain connects TRBV5-1 to TRBJ1-3, with D perhaps matching TRBD1 (6 bases). Germline values: CDR1 SGHRS, CDR2 YFSETQ. The CDR3 extends over 16 amino acids. V dropped 1 base and J dropped 0 bases, with 11 bases sitting between them. The CDR3 loop reads CASSLRQAGSGNTIYF. Written as DNA, the CDR3 is TGCGCCAGCAGCTTGAGACAGGCAGGCTCTGGAAACACCATATATTTT.

The chain is built from TRBV6-1 and TRBJ2-3; D might be TRBD1 (6 bases). From germline, CDR1 is MNHNS and CDR2 SASEGT. V was pared by 4 bases and J by 2 bases, with 16 bases between. CDR3 length equals 16 residues. CDR3 sequence reads: CASSGATGLNTDTQYF. CDR3 coding DNA: TGTGCCAGCAGTGGGGCCACAGGGTTGAACACAGATACGCAGTATTTT.

J is TRBJ2-1 and V is TRBV5-1; TRBD2 agrees at 9 bases. This CDR3 spans 15 amino acids. Germline V CDR1 and CDR2: SGHRS, YFSETQ. The ends lost 0 bases at V and 9 bases at J; junction bases unmatched: 7. For the CDR3, the DNA is TGCGCCAGCAGCTTGGAGGTAGCGGGGGTTTTTGAGCAGTTCTTC. This encodes CASSLEVAGVFEQFF. The variable domain in full, with the rest retrieved from reference TRBV5-1 and TRBJ2-1, is KAGVTQTPRYLIKTRGQQVTLSCSPISGHRSVSWYQQTPGQGLQFLFEYFSETQRNKGNFPGRFSGRQFSNSRSEMNVSTLELGDSALYLCASSLEVAGVFEQFFGPGTRLTVL.